This T cell receptor beta chain was captured in a study of CD8+CD57+ T cells in acquired aplastic anemia. Study as a whole: The study obtained an average of around 3.4 ug of DNA from sorted CD4+ and CD8+ cells. The average read count for CD4+ cells in healthy donors was about 9.9 million.

Study outcomes and limitations: No significant difference in CD8+ Simpson's diversity was found between patients and controls. Patients and controls had in common fewer than 30 CD8+ CDR3 sequences.

Both TCR beta VDJ combination and CDR3 sequence profiling were carried out. Genomic DNA was the template for this profiling. TCRdb itself ran the reads through MiXCR, one entry per CDR3 protein. The sample records just over 400,000 distinct CDR3 sequences, about two thirds being singletons. In germline, CDR1 is GTSNPN, CDR2 SVGIG (reference sequence). The V and J ends lost 0 bases and 5 bases respectively, with 8 bases between them. The CDR3 covers 13 residues. This clonotype was found many times. Its target is not known. Source material: sorted CD4+, CD8+, or CD8+CD57+ T cells (not recorded which) from PBMCs. The receptor's source is a human donor in good health, serving as a control. J is TRBJ1-5 and V is TRBV30; D unclear. CDR3: CAWSVSLDQPQHF. The CDR3, as DNA: TGTGCCTGGAGTGTATCATTAGATCAGCCCCAGCATTTT.